Listed here are 5 T cell receptor beta chains from one sample, sequenced in a study of radiotherapy plus CTLA-4 blockade in lung cancer. The table came from immunoSEQ multiplex PCR; TCRdb's copy has only in-frame clones and leaves some out. This table holds roughly 30,000 clones, roughly 79% found once. The sample was peripheral blood, taken from a patient treated with radiotherapy plus ipilimumab. The receptors come from a human donor with non-small cell lung cancer that progressed on radiotherapy plus ipilimumab.

The V call is TRBV5-4, the J call TRBJ2-2; maybe TRBD2 (5 bases). The CDR3 has 14 amino acids. Germline CDR1 reads SGHNT; CDR2 reads YYREEE (reference sequence). Deletions cut 3 bases from V and 6 bases from J, with 12 bases between. Here the CDR3 DNA reads TGTGCCAGCAGCTCCGAACTAGTGGCCGGGGAGCTGTTTTTT. Residues: CASSSELVAGELFF.

This rearrangement joins TRBV27 to TRBJ1-5; the match to TRBD1 covers 8 bases. Germline V gene lookup returns CDR1 MNHEY and CDR2 SMNVEV (reference sequence). V shed 6 bases and J 1 base; nucleotides not matched to a gene: 5. CDR3 length: 15 amino acids. The CDR3 coding sequence is TGTGCCAGCAGCCAGGACAGGGCCAGCAATCAGCCCCAGCATTTT. This encodes CASSQDRASNQPQHF.

This chain uses TRBV15 with TRBJ2-7; 7 bases fit TRBD2. The CDR3 loop spans 16 amino acids. V shed 6 bases, J shed 0 bases, and the junction held 11 bases outside the gene matches. From germline, CDR1 is LNHNV and CDR2 YYDKDF (reference sequence). The CDR3 region is CATSGRVGLFSYEQYF. The CDR3, as DNA: TGTGCCACCAGTGGGAGGGTGGGGCTCTTCTCCTACGAGCAGTACTTC.

The CDR3 coding sequence is TGTGCCAGCAGTCCACCACAGGGGGTACACACTGAAGCTTTCTTT. Translation: CASSPPQGVHTEAFF. This chain joins TRBV28 and TRBJ1-1; the match to TRBD1 covers 8 bases. The CDR3 covers 15 residues. Germline CDR1 reads MDHEN; CDR2 reads SYDVKM. Trimming took 5 bases from V and 3 from J; bases not matched to a gene: 8.

This clone was counted only a few times. The chain uses TRBV4-1 and TRBJ1-5; the D gene is possibly TRBD1 (6 bases). The V end lost 0 bases, the J end lost 3 bases, and 12 bases lay between the germline ends. There are 16 residues in the CDR3. Germline V gives CDR1 MGHRA, CDR2 YSYEKL. The CDR3 loop reads CASSQEGGRYNQPQHF. The CDR3 DNA reads as TGCGCCAGCAGCCAAGAAGGGGGACGGTACAATCAGCCCCAGCATTTT.